This TCR beta chain came from a study of CXCR3-negative and CXCR3-positive naive CD8 T cells. TRB cDNA was prepared as libraries by UMI-labeled 5' RACE. TCRdb re-analyzed the 5' RACE reads; it lists each CDR3 protein once, without DNA. The specimen's table records around 60,000 distinct CDR3 sequences. Points on this clonotype: Antigen specificity is unknown.

Germline values: CDR1 SGHTA, CDR2 FQGTGA. The CDR3 spans 15 residues. Every CD8+ subset sample held 300,000 flow-sorted cells, done in triplicate. General study results and limits: The TRB CDR3s that CXCR3-positive naive cells carried were more hydrophobic than those of CXCR3-negative naive cells.

Sample: naive CXCR3+ CD8+ T cells from blood. Subset in this sample: CD45RO-CCR7+CD27+CD95- naive CD8+ T cells expressing CXCR3 (TNR3+). The TCR comes from a human donor in good health. Some clones in this sample may be carry-over from other donors' samples. The V and J genes are TRBV7-3 and TRBJ2-2; lacking DNA, the TRBD2 call made by TCRdb goes unchecked. The CDR3 loop reads CASSHPSGGAGELFF.